This T cell receptor (beta chain) came from a study of beta chain features in type 1 diabetes. Study-level background: Patients shared similar age, gender and cell yields with healthy donors.

With regard to this clone: Its antigen is currently unknown.

Germline V gene sequence: CDR1 KGHSH, CDR2 LQKENI. Trimming shortened V by 2 bases and J by 1 base, and 5 bases separated the two germline ends. The CDR3 has 13 amino acids. Of the isolated RNA, all was reverse transcribed, and so the sequenced material was expressed TCRB transcripts. TCRdb's table, derived via immunoSEQ multiplex PCR, lists solely in-frame clones and lacks some. The data show approximately 280,000 clones, approximately 15% seen once. Study results and caveats: For cells with high TCR expression, cDNA sequencing could yield over-representation. Shorter TCRB CDR3s, moderately but significantly so, were found in Type 1 diabetes patients in all four CD4+ subsets. The similarity of naive, central memory and Treg TCRB repertoires appeared greater among patients than among healthy donors.

Source material: naive CD4+ T cells from blood. V gene TRBV18 combines with J gene TRBJ1-1; D remains ambiguous. The source of this sequence is a man aged 18 to 35 with type 1 diabetes. CDR3 in amino acids: CASSPRENTEAFF. The CDR3 DNA is TGTGCCAGCTCACCAAGAGAGAACACTGAAGCTTTCTTT.